This T cell receptor (beta chain) is drawn from a study of blood T cell repertoires in COVID-19. Some clones are missing from TCRdb's copy, which holds only in-frame ones; the method was immunoSEQ multiplex PCR. The sample carries about 430,000 clones, roughly 88% recorded once. The CDR3 consists of 17 residues. Germline-derived CDR1 and CDR2 are SGHVS and FQNEAQ. After removal of 3 bases from V and 2 bases from J, the junction contained 9 bases not matched to a gene. This clonotype was obtained from a woman aged 18-29 years who had been exposed to COVID-19. This chain uses TRBV7-8 with TRBJ1-2, with 10 bases fitting TRBD1. Specimen: PBMCs or T cells enriched from blood (not recorded which). The CDR3 spells CASSLAGTGVFNYGYTF. The CDR3 DNA reads TGTGCCAGCAGCTTGGCCGGGACAGGGGTTTTCAACTATGGCTACACCTTC.